This TCR beta chain was documented in a study of T cells after yellow fever vaccination. Study at large: Researchers used SMART-Seq v4 Ultra Low Input to prepare fractions that had low cell numbers. Study-wide findings and caveats: When the response was secondary, it was weaker but reached its peak faster, day 5 versus 15. A limited proportion of clonotypes was detected within both the CD4 and CD8 compartments.

The authors made TCR cDNA by 5'RACE template switching, adding a universal primer site and UMIs. TCRdb re-called the 5' RACE reads with MiXCR, one entry per CDR3 protein. In the table there are approximately 330,000 distinct CDR3 sequences, roughly 3.9% of which are singletons. A remark on this clonotype: Its antigen is not identified.

From germline, CDR1 is SGHDT and CDR2 YYEEEE. This CDR3 is 15 amino acids long. V shed 2 bases and J shed 0 bases, with 9 bases lying between them. The V and J genes are TRBV5-6 and TRBJ2-1, with a tentative D call TRBD2 (6 bases). The sample in question was PBMCs, obtained 5 days after the yellow fever booster vaccination. The clonotype comes from a man between 18 and 35 years old who received the YFV17D yellow fever vaccine. DNA for the CDR3: TGTGCCAGCAGCTTCGGACTAAGCTCCTACAATGAGCAGTTCTTC. Its protein product is CASSFGLSSYNEQFF. Complete variable domain (other parts from reference TRBV5-6 and TRBJ2-1): DAGVTQSPTHLIKTRGQQVTLRCSPKSGHDTVSWYQQALGQGPQFIFQYYEEEERQRGNFPDRFSGHQFPNYSSELNVNALLLGDSALYLCASSFGLSSYNEQFFGPGTRLTVL.